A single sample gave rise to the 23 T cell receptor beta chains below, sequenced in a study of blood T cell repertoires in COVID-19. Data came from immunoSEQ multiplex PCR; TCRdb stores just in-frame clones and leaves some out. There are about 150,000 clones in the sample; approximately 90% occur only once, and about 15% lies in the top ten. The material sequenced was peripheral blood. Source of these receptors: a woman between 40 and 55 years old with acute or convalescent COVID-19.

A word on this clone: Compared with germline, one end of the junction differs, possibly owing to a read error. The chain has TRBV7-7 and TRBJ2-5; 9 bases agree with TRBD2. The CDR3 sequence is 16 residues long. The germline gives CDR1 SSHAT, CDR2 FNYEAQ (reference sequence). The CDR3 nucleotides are TGTGCTAGCAGCTTAGCGGCGGGAGGGCCGGGAGAGACCCAGTACTTC. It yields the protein CASSLAAGGPGETQYF.

This chain's CDR3 is CASSWTAMNTEAFF. CDR3 in DNA: TGTGCCAGTAGTTGGACAGCTATGAACACTGAAGCTTTCTTT. V gene TRBV19 combines with J gene TRBJ1-1; possibly TRBD1 for D (6 bases). Trimming stripped 5 bases from V and 0 bases from J, with 10 bases between. Germline CDR1 and CDR2: LNHDA and SQIVND (reference sequence). CDR3 size: 14 residues.

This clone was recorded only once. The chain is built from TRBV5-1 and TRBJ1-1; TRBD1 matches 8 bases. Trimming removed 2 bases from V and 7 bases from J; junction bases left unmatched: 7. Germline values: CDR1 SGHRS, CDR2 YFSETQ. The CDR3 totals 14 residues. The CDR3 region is CASSFPGGSGEAFF. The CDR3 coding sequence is TGCGCCAGCAGCTTCCCAGGGGGCTCTGGTGAAGCTTTCTTT.

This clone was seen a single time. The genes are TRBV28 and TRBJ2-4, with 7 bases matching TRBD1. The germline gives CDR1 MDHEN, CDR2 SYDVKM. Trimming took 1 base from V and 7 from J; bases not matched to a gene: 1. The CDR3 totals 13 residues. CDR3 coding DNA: TGTGCCAGCAGTTTATTACAGGGGAACATTCAGTACTTC. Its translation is CASSLLQGNIQYF.

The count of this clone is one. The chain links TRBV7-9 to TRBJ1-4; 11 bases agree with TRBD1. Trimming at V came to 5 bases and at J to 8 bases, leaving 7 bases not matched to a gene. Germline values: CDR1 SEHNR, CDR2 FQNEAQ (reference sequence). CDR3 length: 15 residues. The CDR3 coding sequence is TGTGCCAGCAGCCACCCGGGACAGGGGGGAGAAAAACTGTTTTTT. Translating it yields CASSHPGQGGEKLFF.

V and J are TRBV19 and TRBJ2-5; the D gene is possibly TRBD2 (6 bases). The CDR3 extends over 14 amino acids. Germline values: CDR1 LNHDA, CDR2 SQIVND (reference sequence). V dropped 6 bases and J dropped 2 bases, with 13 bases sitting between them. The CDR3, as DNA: TGTGCCAGTAGCAATCGGAGGGGACAAGAGACCCAGTACTTC. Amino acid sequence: CASSNRRGQETQYF.

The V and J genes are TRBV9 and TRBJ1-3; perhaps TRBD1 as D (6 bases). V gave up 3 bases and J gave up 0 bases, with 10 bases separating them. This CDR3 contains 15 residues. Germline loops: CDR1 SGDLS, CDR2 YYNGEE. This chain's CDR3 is CASSAQGNSGNTIYF. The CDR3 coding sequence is TGTGCCAGCAGCGCCCAGGGGAACTCTGGAAACACCATATATTTT. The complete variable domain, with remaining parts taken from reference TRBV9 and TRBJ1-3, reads DSGVTQTPKHLITATGQRVTLRCSPRSGDLSVYWYQQSLDQGLQFLIQYYNGEERAKGNILERFSAQQFPDLHSELNLSSLELGDSALYFCASSAQGNSGNTIYFGEGSWLTVV.

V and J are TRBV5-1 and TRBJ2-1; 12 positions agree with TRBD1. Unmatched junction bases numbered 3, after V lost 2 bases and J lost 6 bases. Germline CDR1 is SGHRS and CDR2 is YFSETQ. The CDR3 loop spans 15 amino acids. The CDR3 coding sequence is TGCGCCAGCAGCTTATTGGGACAGGGGGCCAATGAGCAGTTCTTC. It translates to CASSLLGQGANEQFF.

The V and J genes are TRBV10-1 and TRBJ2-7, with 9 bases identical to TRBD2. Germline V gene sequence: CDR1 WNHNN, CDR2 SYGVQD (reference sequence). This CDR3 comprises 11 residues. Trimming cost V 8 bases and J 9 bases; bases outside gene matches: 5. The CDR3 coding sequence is TGCGCCAGCGGGGAGGGACTAGCGCAGTACTTC. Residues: CASGEGLAQYF.

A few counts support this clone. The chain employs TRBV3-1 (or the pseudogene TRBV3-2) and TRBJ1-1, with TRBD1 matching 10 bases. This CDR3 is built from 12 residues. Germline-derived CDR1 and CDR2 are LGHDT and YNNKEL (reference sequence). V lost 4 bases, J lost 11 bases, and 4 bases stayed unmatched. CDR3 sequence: CASSRDRGWAFF. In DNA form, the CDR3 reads TGTGCCAGCAGCCGGGACAGGGGTTGGGCTTTCTTT.

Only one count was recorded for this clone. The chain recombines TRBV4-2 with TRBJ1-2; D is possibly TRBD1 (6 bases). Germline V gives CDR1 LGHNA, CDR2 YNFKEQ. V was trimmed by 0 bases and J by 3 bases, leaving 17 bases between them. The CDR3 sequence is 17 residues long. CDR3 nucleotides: TGTGCCAGCAGCCAAGACTGGTCACAGGGATACGACTATGGCTACACCTTC. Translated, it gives CASSQDWSQGYDYGYTF.

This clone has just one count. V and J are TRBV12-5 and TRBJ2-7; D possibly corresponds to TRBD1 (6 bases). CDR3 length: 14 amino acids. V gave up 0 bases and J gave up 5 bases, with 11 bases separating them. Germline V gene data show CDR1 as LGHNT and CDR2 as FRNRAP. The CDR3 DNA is TGTGCTAGTGGTTTGGTGAAACAGGGAAACGAGCAGTACTTC. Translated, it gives CASGLVKQGNEQYF.

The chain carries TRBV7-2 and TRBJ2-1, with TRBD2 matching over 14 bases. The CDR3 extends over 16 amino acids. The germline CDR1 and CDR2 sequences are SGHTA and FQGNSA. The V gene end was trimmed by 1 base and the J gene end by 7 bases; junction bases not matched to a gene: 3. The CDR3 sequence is CASSLEGTSGRNEQFF. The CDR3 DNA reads TGTGCCAGCAGCTTAGAGGGGACTAGCGGGAGAAATGAGCAGTTCTTC.

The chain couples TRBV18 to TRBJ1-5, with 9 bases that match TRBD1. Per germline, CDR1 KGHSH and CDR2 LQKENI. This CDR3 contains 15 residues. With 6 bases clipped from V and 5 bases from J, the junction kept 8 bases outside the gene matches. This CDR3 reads CASSGGTGMDQPQHF. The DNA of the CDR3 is TGTGCCAGCTCGGGCGGGACAGGGATGGATCAGCCCCAGCATTTT.

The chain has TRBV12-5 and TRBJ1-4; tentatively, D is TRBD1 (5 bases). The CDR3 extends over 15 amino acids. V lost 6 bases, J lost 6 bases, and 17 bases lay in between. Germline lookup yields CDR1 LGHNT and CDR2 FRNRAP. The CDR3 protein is CASGPPGGVDEKLFF. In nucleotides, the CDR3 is TGTGCTAGTGGGCCACCCGGAGGGGTGGATGAAAAACTGTTTTTT.

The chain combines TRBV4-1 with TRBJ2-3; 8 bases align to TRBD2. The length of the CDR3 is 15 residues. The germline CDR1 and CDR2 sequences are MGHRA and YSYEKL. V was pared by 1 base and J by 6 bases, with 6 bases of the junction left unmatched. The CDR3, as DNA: TGCGCCAGCAGCCAAGGTCACGGGGGGGTGGATACGCAGTATTTT. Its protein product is CASSQGHGGVDTQYF.

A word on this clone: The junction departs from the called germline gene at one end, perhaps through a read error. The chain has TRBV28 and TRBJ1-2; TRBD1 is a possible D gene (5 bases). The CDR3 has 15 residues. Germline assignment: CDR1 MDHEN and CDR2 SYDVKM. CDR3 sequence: CASRLSQGRVYGYTF. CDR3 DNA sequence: TGTGCCAGCAGGTTATCGCAGGGTCGCGTCTATGGCTACACCTTC.

The CDR3: CASSAMDRGTDTQYF. The CDR3, as DNA: TGTGCCAGCAGCGCGATGGACAGGGGTACAGATACGCAGTATTTT. The V and J genes are TRBV7-9 and TRBJ2-3; 9 bases align to TRBD1. The J segment lost 3 bases and the V segment lost 5 bases, leaving 6 bases of the junction unmatched. The germline CDR1 and CDR2 sequences are SEHNR and FQNEAQ (reference sequence). There are 15 residues in the CDR3.

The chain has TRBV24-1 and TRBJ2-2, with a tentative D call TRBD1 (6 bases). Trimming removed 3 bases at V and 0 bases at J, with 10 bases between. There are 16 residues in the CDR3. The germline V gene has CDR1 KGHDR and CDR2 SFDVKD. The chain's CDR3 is CATSDPGTSNTGELFF. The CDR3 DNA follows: TGTGCCACCAGTGATCCCGGGACATCGAACACCGGGGAGCTGTTTTTT.

The CDR3 here is CASSFRTGWSGELFF. CDR3 DNA: TGTGCCAGCAGCTTCAGGACAGGGTGGTCCGGGGAGCTGTTTTTT. The chain recombines TRBV6-5 with TRBJ2-2, with 8 positions matching TRBD1. The germline CDR1 and CDR2 sequences are MNHEY and SVGAGI. V shed 6 bases and J 6 bases; nucleotides not matched to a gene: 9. This CDR3 has 15 amino acids.

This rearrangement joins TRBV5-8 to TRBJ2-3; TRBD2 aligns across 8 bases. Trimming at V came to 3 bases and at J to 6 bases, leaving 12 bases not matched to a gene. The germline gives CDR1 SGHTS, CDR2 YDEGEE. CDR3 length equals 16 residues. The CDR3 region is CASSSAAGGPRDTQYF. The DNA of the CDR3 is TGTGCCAGCAGCTCAGCGGCGGGGGGCCCCAGGGATACGCAGTATTTT.

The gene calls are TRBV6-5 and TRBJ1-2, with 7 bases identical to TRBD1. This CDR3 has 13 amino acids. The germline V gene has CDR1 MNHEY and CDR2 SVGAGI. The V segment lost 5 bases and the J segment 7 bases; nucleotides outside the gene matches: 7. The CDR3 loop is CASSLTGDGGYTF. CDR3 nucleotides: TGTGCCAGCAGTCTTACAGGGGATGGTGGCTACACCTTC.

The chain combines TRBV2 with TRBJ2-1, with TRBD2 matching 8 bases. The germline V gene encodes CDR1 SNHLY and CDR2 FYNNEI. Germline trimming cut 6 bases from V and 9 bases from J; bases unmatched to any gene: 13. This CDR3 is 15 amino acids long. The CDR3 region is CASRLLAVPQGEQFF. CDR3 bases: TGTGCCAGCAGGTTACTAGCGGTCCCACAGGGTGAGCAGTTCTTC.